Sequencing of this T cell receptor beta chain was carried out in a study of spatial heterogeneity in lung cancer. Study information: Sequences of the beta chain were consistently detected in greater numbers than alpha-chain sequences. Findings and limits, study-wide: Tracking of tumor mutation counts was seen in expanded intratumoral alpha and beta TCR counts.

This clonotype has ten or more counts. Its antigen remains unidentified. The CDR3 length is 15 residues. V gave up 3 bases and J gave up 3 bases, with 14 bases separating them. Germline V gene data show CDR1 as SGHDN and CDR2 as FVKESK. The time point was: sample taken at primary tumor resection. Extraction of whole RNA from tumor, nontumor lung or frozen PBMC preceded unsorted sequencing. One entry per CDR3 protein results from TCRdb running MiXCR on the 5' RACE reads. Among around 8,600 distinct CDR3 sequences listed, 6.5% to 9% were seen once. This clonotype was obtained from a female donor with early-stage non-small cell lung cancer. V is TRBV14 and J is TRBJ1-2; D may be TRBD1 (6 bases). The sequencing here drew on lung tumor tissue, taken at surgery. The CDR3 reads CASSQKNPGDYGYTF. CDR3 bases: TGTGCCAGCAGCCAGAAAAATCCAGGGGACTATGGCTACACCTTC.